The source of this TCR beta chain is a study of OX40 agonist ivuxolimab in advanced cancers. With baseline, cycle 4 day 1, and cycle 7 day 1 as timepoints, blood was sampled. TCRdb's copy holds only in-frame clones and misses some; the assay was immunoSEQ multiplex PCR. The sample lists around 63,000 clones, 85% to 90% occurring once. With regard to this clone: The antigen is undetermined.

The V gene's germline CDR1 is MDHEN and CDR2 SYDVKM. This CDR3 contains 15 residues. V dropped 3 bases and J dropped 2 bases, with 13 bases sitting between them. Study-wide points: The investigators did not determine what antigen specificity the expanded peripheral T cells had. Dosing at 0.1 to 3.0 mg/kg was accompanied by clonal expansion of CD4+ and CD8+ blood T cells by week 6. The study found among the lowest clonal expansion in partial responders at 0.1-3.0 mg/kg.

The chain joins TRBV28 to TRBJ1-1; possibly TRBD1 for D (5 bases). The material was CD4+ or CD8+ T cells sorted from blood, obtained in a trial of the OX40 agonist ivuxolimab. The receptor was derived from an adult with an advanced solid tumor such as melanoma, head and neck, liver or kidney cancer. CDR3 nucleotides: TGTGCCAGCAGTTTCGGGGGTCAGGCTAACACTGAAGCTTTCTTT. The encoded protein is CASSFGGQANTEAFF.